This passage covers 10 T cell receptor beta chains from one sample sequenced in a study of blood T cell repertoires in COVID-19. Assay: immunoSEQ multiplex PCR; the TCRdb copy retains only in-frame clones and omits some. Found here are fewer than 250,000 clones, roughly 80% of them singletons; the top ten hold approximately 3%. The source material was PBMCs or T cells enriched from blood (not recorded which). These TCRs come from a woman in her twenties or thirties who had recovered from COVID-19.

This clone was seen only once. CDR3 sequence reads: CASSSGTGRGETQYF. The CDR3 DNA is TGTGCCAGCAGCTCAGGGACAGGTAGAGGGGAGACCCAGTACTTC. V usage is TRBV7-9 and J usage is TRBJ2-5; 8 positions agree with TRBD1. The CDR3 loop spans 15 amino acids. Germline V CDR1 and CDR2: SEHNR, FQNEAQ (reference sequence). V lost 4 bases, J lost 5 bases, and 9 bases stayed unmatched.

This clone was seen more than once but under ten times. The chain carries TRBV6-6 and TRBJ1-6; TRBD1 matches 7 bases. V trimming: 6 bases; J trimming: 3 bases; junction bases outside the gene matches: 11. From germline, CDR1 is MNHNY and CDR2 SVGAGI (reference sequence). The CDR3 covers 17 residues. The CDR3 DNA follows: TGTGCCAGCAGACGAAAACAGACAGGGTTCTATAATTCACCCCTCCACTTT. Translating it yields CASRRKQTGFYNSPLHF.

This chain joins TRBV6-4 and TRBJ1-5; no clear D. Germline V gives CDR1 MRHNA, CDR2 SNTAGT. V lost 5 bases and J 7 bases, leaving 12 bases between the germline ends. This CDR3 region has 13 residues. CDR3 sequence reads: CASSPSGGQPQHF. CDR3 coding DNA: TGTGCCAGCAGTCCGAGTGGCGGCCAGCCCCAGCATTTT.

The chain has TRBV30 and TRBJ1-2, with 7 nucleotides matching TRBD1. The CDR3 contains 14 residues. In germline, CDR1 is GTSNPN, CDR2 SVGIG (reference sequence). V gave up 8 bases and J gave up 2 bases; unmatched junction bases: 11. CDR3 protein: CATNPGQKNYGYTF. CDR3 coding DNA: TGTGCCACTAATCCGGGACAGAAAAACTATGGCTACACCTTC.

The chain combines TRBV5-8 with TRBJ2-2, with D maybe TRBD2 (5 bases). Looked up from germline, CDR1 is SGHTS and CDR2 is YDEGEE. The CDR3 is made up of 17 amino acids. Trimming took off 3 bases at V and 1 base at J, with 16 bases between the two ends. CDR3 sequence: CASSSTTRSLNTGELFF. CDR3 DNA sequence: TGTGCCAGCAGCTCCACAACTAGAAGTTTGAACACCGGGGAGCTGTTTTTT.

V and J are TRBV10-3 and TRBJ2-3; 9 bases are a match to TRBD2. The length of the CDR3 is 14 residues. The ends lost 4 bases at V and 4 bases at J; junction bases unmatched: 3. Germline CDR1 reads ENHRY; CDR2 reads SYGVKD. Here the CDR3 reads CAISAGLASDTQYF. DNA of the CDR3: TGTGCCATCAGTGCAGGACTAGCGTCAGATACGCAGTATTTT.

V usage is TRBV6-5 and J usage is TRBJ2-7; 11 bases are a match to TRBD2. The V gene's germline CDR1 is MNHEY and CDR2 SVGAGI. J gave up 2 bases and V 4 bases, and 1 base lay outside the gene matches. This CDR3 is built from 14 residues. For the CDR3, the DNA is TGTGCCAGCAGTTCGACTAGCGGGGCCTACGAGCAGTACTTC. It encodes CASSSTSGAYEQYF.

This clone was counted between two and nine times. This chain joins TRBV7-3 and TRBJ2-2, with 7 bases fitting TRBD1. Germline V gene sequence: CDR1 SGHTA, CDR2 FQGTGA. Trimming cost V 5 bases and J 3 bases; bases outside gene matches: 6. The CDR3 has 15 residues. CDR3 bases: TGTGCCAGCAGCCGCGACAGGGTCGACACCGGGGAGCTGTTTTTT. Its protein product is CASSRDRVDTGELFF. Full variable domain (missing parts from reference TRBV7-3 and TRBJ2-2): GAGVSQTPSNKVTEKGKYVELRCDPISGHTALYWYRQSLGQGPEFLIYFQGTGAADDSGLPNDRFFAVRPEGSVSTLKIQRTERGDSAVYLCASSRDRVDTGELFFGEGSRLTVL.

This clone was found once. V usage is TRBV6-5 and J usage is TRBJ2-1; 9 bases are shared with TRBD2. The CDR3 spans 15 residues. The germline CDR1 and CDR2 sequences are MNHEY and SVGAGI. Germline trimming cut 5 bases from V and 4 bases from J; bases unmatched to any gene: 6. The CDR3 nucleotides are TGTGCCAGCAGTCCCCGGCGGGGGGGATACAATGAGCAGTTCTTC. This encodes CASSPRRGGYNEQFF.

CDR3 nucleotides: TGCAGTGCTAGTTGGGGGGGAGGTGAAAAACTGTTTTTT. It codes for CSASWGGGEKLFF. The chain employs TRBV20-1 and TRBJ1-4; tentatively, D is TRBD1 (5 bases). CDR3 size: 13 residues. Per the germline V gene, CDR1 is DFQATT and CDR2 is SNEGSKA (reference sequence). Trimming took off 3 bases at V and 7 bases at J, with 12 bases between the two ends.